This T cell receptor beta chain emerged from a study of Graves' ophthalmopathy and Graves' hyperthyroidism listed by TCRdb under 2018. About the full investigation: Peripheral blood was collected at initial diagnosis, prior to any treatment. The study used signatures of the TCR beta repertoire to tell Graves' ophthalmopathy apart from Graves' hyperthyroidism and to predict which patients would progress to ophthalmopathy. A discovery set of 95 to 100 patients (approximately 45 ophthalmopathy, just over 55 stable hyperthyroidism) was enrolled to explore V-J signatures distinguishing ophthalmopathy from hyperthyroidism. In total, 135 blood samples were TCR-sequenced: some 40 ophthalmopathy, some 75 hyperthyroidism and approximately 17 hyperthyroidism-to-ophthalmopathy patients. T-cell repertoires of thyroid tissue and blood were compared in 5 or 6 hyperthyroidism patients. Following sampling, methimazole starting at 30 mg daily was administered to hyperthyroidism patients, and high-dose intravenous methylprednisolone was administered to ophthalmopathy patients. For training and testing, the approximately 92 patients in the discovery cohort were randomly divided in a 7:3 ratio. For independent validation, a separate cohort was made up of around 18 hyperthyroidism patients plus 17 patients who later progressed from hyperthyroidism to ophthalmopathy.

Ten or more counts support this clonotype. It has no known antigen specificity. No much larger clone exists at a distance of one base, and base qualities are not known. On the study overall, not on this receptor specifically: In cross-validation, the 13-signature model distinguished ophthalmopathy from stable hyperthyroidism with approximately 88% sensitivity and approximately 81% specificity, and in the test set the corresponding values were roughly 78% and 74%. In validation, the model predicted ophthalmopathy progression with more than 70% sensitivity and less than 80% specificity; approximately 12 predicted patients were CT-confirmed with GO in a median of approximately 6.5 months. No statistical method was used to predetermine the sample size, and group allocation was not hidden from the investigators. Most of the expanded thyroid clonotypes with a frequency above 0.001 were also detected in blood, and it was suggested that the thyroid immune response may be reflected by blood repertoires.

CDR1 SGHTA and CDR2 FQGNSA were looked up in the germline V gene. Trimming takes 2 bases off V and 8 bases off J; junction bases not matched to a gene: 8. The CDR3 holds 14 amino acids from the cysteine to the phenylalanine. Kept here is only the CDR3 DNA, which spans 42 bases and is read in frame from base 1. The ophthalmopathy patients had moderately to severely active disease, with a Clinical Activity Score of 3 or higher, a NOSPECS grade of 4 or higher, and a disease duration of less than 3 months. Patients with other autoimmune diseases, uncontrolled infections, pregnancy or lactation were excluded. Diagnosis was based on clinical symptoms, serum thyroxine, TRAb, thyroid ultrasound and orbital computed tomography. Ficoll-Paque density gradient centrifugation was used to isolate PBMCs from 10 ml of fresh peripheral blood. Total RNA was extracted using Trizol reagent, and RNA quality was checked on an Agilent 2100 Bioanalyzer.

For repertoire sequencing, TCR beta CDR3 regions were amplified from RNA transcripts. HTBI primers and the Qiagen OneStep RT-PCR kit were used in a first-round RT-PCR, which was followed by a second-round multiplex PCR, size selection and purification. Libraries were sequenced on an Illumina HiSeq2000 using paired-end 100 bp reads. The study's processing was this. SOAPnuke was used to process the reads, throwing out any read that had adapters, had uncalled bases, had a mean Phred below 15, or lacked an exact constant-primer or identifier match. COPE v1.2.5 was used to merge the high-quality paired reads. Each unique nucleotide sequence was defined as a clonotype, and clonotypes were aligned to IMGT TRB V, D and J references with MiTCR v1.1. The analysis was limited to V-J combinations with a frequency above 0.0001, which together covered roughly 99% of the repertoires. For each V-J combination, a TCR clonal expansion and chaos score was defined as F50 clonal expansion divided by the chaos observed in the TCRdist matrix. Features were reduced by Welch's t-statistics and random forest to around 14 V-J combinations, which fed a naive Bayes classifier. Thyroid-blood repertoire similarity was quantified with the Morisita-Horn index. TCRdb's own reprocessing of the public reads used fastp at Q25 and MiXCR and kept productive beta chains. Each entry is one CDR3 protein sequence, shown with its most common DNA and genes. What appears here as the V and J calls and clone size reflects TCRdb's work, not the paper's. The sample profile shows about 400,000 distinct CDR3 sequences; around 16% of them were found once. Together, the top ten hold around 1.4% of the sample.

Sequences were obtained from peripheral blood. This receptor chain uses TRBV7-2 and TRBJ1-2, and TRBD1 aligns with 7 junction nucleotides. This receptor was identified in a woman in her late teens or twenties with Graves' ophthalmopathy. Donor details come from another sample of the same person, matched by shared clones. The encoded CDR3 is CASSLLGQAGGYTF. The DNA reads TGTGCCAGCAGCTTACTTGGACAGGCTGGCGGCTACACCTTC.